One sample yielded the 27 T cell receptor beta chains listed below, sequenced in a study of blood T cell repertoires in COVID-19. The assay was immunoSEQ multiplex PCR, and TCRdb's table has in-frame clones only and misses some. Of approximately 140,000 clones in the sample, roughly 89% were seen once. The material sequenced was peripheral blood. These receptors all come from a man aged 25 to 40 with COVID-19, enrolled during active disease.

The rearrangement uses TRBV6-5 and TRBJ1-2; D not resolved. The germline V and J ends were trimmed by 0 bases and 2 bases, with 10 bases remaining between them. The CDR3 runs 15 residues. Germline loops: CDR1 MNHEY, CDR2 SVGAGI. The CDR3 sequence is CASSYSIAGNYGYTF. CDR3 sequence (DNA): TGTGCCAGCAGTTACTCGATCGCGGGGAACTATGGCTACACCTTC.

This chain uses TRBV28 with TRBJ2-1, with 7 bases identical to TRBD2. With V trimmed by 3 bases and J by 2 bases, 10 bases remained unmatched. Germline values: CDR1 MDHEN, CDR2 SYDVKM. The CDR3 length is 17 residues. The DNA of the CDR3 is TGTGCCAGCAGTTTTCTTGAGGCTAGCGGCACCTACAATGAGCAGTTCTTC. Translation: CASSFLEASGTYNEQFF.

V is TRBV5-4 and J is TRBJ1-1, with 9 bases lining up with TRBD1. The germline gives CDR1 SGHNT, CDR2 YYREEE (reference sequence). Trimming cost V 2 bases and J 3 bases; bases outside gene matches: 8. The CDR3 is made up of 16 amino acids. The CDR3 loop reads CASSFPSTGGYTEAFF. CDR3 bases: TGTGCCAGCAGCTTCCCCTCGACAGGGGGGTACACTGAAGCTTTCTTT.

Details on this clone: A junction end diverges from the germline sequence, so it may reflect a read error. J is TRBJ2-5 and V is TRBV6-1; D may be TRBD1 (6 bases). The CDR3 is 16 residues long. Germline CDR1 MNHNS, CDR2 SASEGT. The CDR3 sequence is CASREEGQTIQETQYF. The CDR3 DNA reads as TGTGCCAGCAGGGAAGAAGGACAGACTATCCAAGAGACCCAGTACTTC.

The chain's CDR3 is CASSPEVLTGGIFYGYTF. CDR3 bases: TGTGCCAGCTCACCAGAGGTACTTACAGGCGGAATTTTCTATGGCTACACCTTC. The chain recombines TRBV18 with TRBJ1-2, with D possibly being TRBD1 (5 bases). V was clipped by 2 bases and J by 4 bases, with 23 bases between them. CDR3 size: 18 residues. Germline loops: CDR1 KGHSH, CDR2 LQKENI.

This clone was detected only a few times. V gene TRBV4-1 combines with J gene TRBJ2-7; tentative D call: TRBD2 (6 bases). Per germline, CDR1 MGHRA and CDR2 YSYEKL. This CDR3 comprises 16 residues. Trimming shortened V by 1 base and J by 7 bases, and 20 bases separated the two germline ends. CDR3 sequence (DNA): TGCGCCAGCAGCCAAGTAAATATGGGACTTCCGGAGGAGCAGTACTTC. This translates into CASSQVNMGLPEEQYF.

The genes are TRBV5-5 and TRBJ2-7; perhaps TRBD1 as D (6 bases). The germline V and J ends were trimmed by 1 base and 3 bases, with 11 bases remaining between them. The CDR3 sequence is 14 residues long. Germline V gene sequence: CDR1 SGHKS, CDR2 YYEKEE (reference sequence). The CDR3 sequence is CASSLQGPNYEQYF. The CDR3 nucleotides are TGTGCCAGCAGCTTGCAGGGGCCGAACTACGAGCAGTACTTC.

The rearrangement uses TRBV18 and TRBJ2-3; 10 bases map to TRBD2. V shed 2 bases, J shed 4 bases, and the junction held 9 bases outside the gene matches. Germline V CDR1 and CDR2: KGHSH, LQKENI. The CDR3 runs 17 residues. As DNA, the CDR3 is TGTGCCAGCTCACCAGAATCTAGCGGGAGCCCCGCAGATACGCAGTATTTT. This codes for CASSPESSGSPADTQYF.

This chain links TRBV24-1 with TRBJ2-7; possible D gene TRBD1, 6 bases. The CDR3 spans 14 residues. CDR1 is KGHDR, CDR2 SFDVKD, per germline. Deletions cut 7 bases from V and 2 bases from J, with 14 bases between. In DNA form, the CDR3 reads TGTGCCACCAGCAATTTGACAGGTCCCTACGAGCAGTACTTC. Encoded protein: CATSNLTGPYEQYF.

The rearrangement joins TRBV24-1 to TRBJ2-1; 12 bases map to TRBD2. Germline lookup yields CDR1 KGHDR and CDR2 SFDVKD. Trimming removed 5 bases from V and 12 bases from J; junction bases left unmatched: 7. The CDR3 totals 14 residues. Here the CDR3 DNA reads TGTGCCACCAGTGTATCCCTAGCGGGAGGGGCGCAGTTCTTC. Protein sequence: CATSVSLAGGAQFF.

V and J are TRBV10-2 and TRBJ2-1; the D is unclear. This CDR3 contains 11 residues. V was shortened by 3 bases and J by 10 bases, with 7 bases between the two germline ends. CDR1 and CDR2 (germline): WSHSY, SAAADI. Here the CDR3 DNA reads TGCGCCAGCAGTGAACTACTCGAGCAGTTCTTC. This gives the protein CASSELLEQFF.

This clone was counted between two and nine times. This CDR3 reads CASSIVAVMNTEAFF. The CDR3 coding sequence is TGTGCCAGCAGCATTGTGGCCGTGATGAACACTGAAGCTTTCTTT. The V and J genes are TRBV5-4 and TRBJ1-1; D remains unclear. The V gene's germline CDR1 is SGHNT and CDR2 YYREEE (reference sequence). This CDR3 has 15 amino acids. Trimming removed 4 bases at V and 0 bases at J, with 13 bases between. The complete variable domain, with remaining parts taken from reference TRBV5-4 and TRBJ1-1, reads ETGVTQSPTHLIKTRGQQVTLRCSSQSGHNTVSWYQQALGQGPQFIFQYYREEENGRGNFPPRFSGLQFPNYSSELNVNALELDDSALYLCASSIVAVMNTEAFFGQGTRLTVV.

The chain has TRBV2 and TRBJ2-7; 7 bases are a match to TRBD2. The trim removed 3 bases at V and 3 bases at J, leaving 11 bases unmatched. The CDR3 extends over 16 amino acids. Germline values: CDR1 SNHLY, CDR2 FYNNEI. The CDR3 DNA follows: TGTGCCAGCAGTGATCCCATTGAGCGGGGAGACTACGAGCAGTACTTC. This translates into CASSDPIERGDYEQYF.

The V and J genes are TRBV5-8 and TRBJ2-3; 7 nucleotides match TRBD2. The CDR3 is made up of 16 amino acids. V trimming: 4 bases; J trimming: 2 bases; junction bases outside the gene matches: 10. Looked up from germline, CDR1 is SGHTS and CDR2 is YDEGEE. CDR3 region: CASSRGSGTYTDTQYF. The CDR3 DNA reads TGTGCCAGCAGCCGCGGCAGCGGGACCTACACAGATACGCAGTATTTT.

CDR3 sequence reads: CASSSGSSSYNSPLHF. CDR3 DNA: TGTGCCAGCAGCTCGGGATCAAGCTCCTATAATTCACCCCTCCACTTT. This chain uses TRBV5-8 with TRBJ1-6; no clear D gene. The CDR3 is made up of 16 amino acids. The germline CDR1 and CDR2 sequences are SGHTS and YDEGEE. With 3 bases removed from V and 0 bases from J, the gap between germline ends came to 10 bases.

This clone was recorded only once. This chain connects TRBV11-2 to TRBJ1-4; 7 bases match TRBD1. Trimming cost V 5 bases and J 10 bases; bases outside gene matches: 16. The CDR3 spans 16 residues. Germline V gene sequence: CDR1 SGHAT, CDR2 FQNNGV. In nucleotides, the CDR3 is TGTGCCAGCAGCCAGCCCCCGGGACAGTCCTTGGGAAAACTGTTTTTT. It encodes CASSQPPGQSLGKLFF.

The V gene is TRBV30, the J gene TRBJ1-6; 7 bases are shared with TRBD1. V trimming: 2 bases; J trimming: 7 bases; junction bases outside the gene matches: 5. Germline V gene data show CDR1 as GTSNPN and CDR2 as SVGIG (reference sequence). The CDR3 loop spans 14 amino acids. The CDR3 nucleotides are TGTGCCTGGAGTCTCGGGACAGCGAATTCACCCCTCCACTTT. It codes for CAWSLGTANSPLHF.

V gene TRBV27 combines with J gene TRBJ1-1; D unclear. Deletions cut 4 bases from V and 7 bases from J, with 16 bases between. CDR3 length: 14 amino acids. Germline V gene sequence: CDR1 MNHEY, CDR2 SMNVEV (reference sequence). The DNA for the CDR3 is TGTGCCAGCAGTTCTAGGCGGGCTTGGGGTGAAGCTTTCTTT. This encodes CASSSRRAWGEAFF.

The J gene is TRBJ1-2, the V gene TRBV6-5, with TRBD1 as a possible D gene (5 bases). CDR3 size: 15 residues. Looked up from germline, CDR1 is MNHEY and CDR2 is SVGAGI. Deletions cut 0 bases from V and 4 bases from J, with 12 bases between. The chain's CDR3 is CASSYSLTDGYGYTF. The CDR3 DNA is TGTGCCAGCAGTTACTCGTTGACAGATGGCTATGGCTACACCTTC.

The chain carries TRBV6-6 and TRBJ2-1; TRBD1 aligns across 10 bases. Germline V gene sequence: CDR1 MNHNY, CDR2 SVGAGI (reference sequence). V lost 6 bases and J lost 3; bases outside the gene matches: 8. The CDR3 contains 16 residues. This chain's CDR3 is CASRPPGQGNYNEQFF. DNA of the CDR3: TGTGCCAGCAGACCCCCGGGACAGGGGAACTACAATGAGCAGTTCTTC.

V is TRBV5-1 and J is TRBJ2-1, with 9 bases matching TRBD1. Germline V gives CDR1 SGHRS, CDR2 YFSETQ. CDR3 length: 15 amino acids. J gave up 7 bases and V 4 bases, and 9 bases lay outside the gene matches. The CDR3 here is CASSTWTGVGNEQFF. Written as DNA, the CDR3 is TGCGCCAGCAGCACCTGGACAGGGGTAGGGAATGAGCAGTTCTTC. The full variable domain, its missing parts supplied by reference TRBV5-1 and TRBJ2-1, is KAGVTQTPRYLIKTRGQQVTLSCSPISGHRSVSWYQQTPGQGLQFLFEYFSETQRNKGNFPGRFSGRQFSNSRSEMNVSTLELGDSALYLCASSTWTGVGNEQFFGPGTRLTVL.

The chain is built from TRBV18 and TRBJ2-3, with 9 bases lining up with TRBD1. This CDR3 spans 15 amino acids. Germline V lookup: CDR1 KGHSH, CDR2 LQKENI. J gave up 2 bases and V 4 bases, and 4 bases lay outside the gene matches. CDR3 sequence: CASSRTGEFTDTQYF. The CDR3 DNA follows: TGTGCCAGCTCACGGACAGGGGAATTCACAGATACGCAGTATTTT.

The chain has TRBV18 and TRBJ2-5, with 7 bases identical to TRBD1. The CDR3 covers 16 residues. Looked up from germline, CDR1 is KGHSH and CDR2 is LQKENI. Trimming at V came to 1 base and at J to 3 bases, leaving 8 bases not matched to a gene. The CDR3 DNA follows: TGTGCCAGCTCACCACTAAGGAGAGGGACAGAAGAGACCCAGTACTTC. Amino acids: CASSPLRRGTEETQYF. Together with reference TRBV18 and TRBJ2-5, the CDR3 gives the full variable domain: NAGVMQNPRHLVRRRGQEARLRCSPMKGHSHVYWYRQLPEEGLKFMVYLQKENIIDESGMPKERFSAEFPKEGPSILRIQQVVRGDSAAYFCASSPLRRGTEETQYFGPGTRLLVL.

This clone was counted a few times. V is TRBV7-2 and J is TRBJ1-6; D is unresolved. With 5 bases removed from V and 9 bases from J, the gap between germline ends came to 8 bases. The CDR3 is made up of 12 amino acids. Germline V gene data show CDR1 as SGHTA and CDR2 as FQGNSA. CDR3 loop: CASSPNSSPLHF. The CDR3 coding sequence is TGTGCCAGCAGCCCGAACAGTTCACCCCTCCACTTT.

The gene calls are TRBV7-9 and TRBJ2-3; no firm D call. With 7 bases removed from V and 3 bases from J, the gap between germline ends came to 14 bases. Germline loops: CDR1 SEHNR, CDR2 FQNEAQ (reference sequence). There are 14 residues in the CDR3. The CDR3 nucleotides read TGTGCCAGCACATTAGAGGCTAGTACAGATACGCAGTATTTT. Amino acids: CASTLEASTDTQYF. The whole variable domain, remainder taken from reference TRBV7-9 and TRBJ2-3, is DTGVSQNPRHKITKRGQNVTFRCDPISEHNRLYWYRQTLGQGPEFLTYFQNEAQLEKSRLLSDRFSAERPKGSFSTLEIQRTEQGDSAMYLCASTLEASTDTQYFGPGTRLTVL.

The V gene is TRBV5-1, the J gene TRBJ2-5, with 8 bases fitting TRBD1. Per the germline V gene, CDR1 is SGHRS and CDR2 is YFSETQ. Unmatched junction bases numbered 8, after V lost 4 bases and J lost 0 bases. The CDR3 is 16 residues long. The CDR3 loop reads CASSLRQGMYQETQYF. As DNA, the CDR3 is TGCGCCAGCAGCCTAAGACAGGGGATGTACCAAGAGACCCAGTACTTC.

The chain uses TRBV2 and TRBJ2-7; the D gene is possibly TRBD1 (5 bases). The CDR3 covers 14 residues. Trimming pared 3 bases from V and 0 bases from J, leaving 9 bases between. Germline-derived CDR1 and CDR2 are SNHLY and FYNNEI. In DNA, the CDR3 is TGTGCCAGCAGTGATCAGGGCTTCTCCTACGAGCAGTACTTC. This translates into CASSDQGFSYEQYF.